This TCR beta chain is drawn from a study of blood T cell repertoires in COVID-19. V was clipped by 3 bases and J by 6 bases, with 12 bases between them. This CDR3 spans 14 amino acids. The germline V gene encodes CDR1 SNHLY and CDR2 FYNNEI. Repertoires were generated with immunoSEQ multiplex PCR, while TCRdb's copy carries only in-frame clones and drops some. The table lists some 120,000 clones, roughly 82% of them singletons. The chain couples TRBV2 to TRBJ1-5; D uncertain. This sequence originates from a human donor in a cohort sampled during active COVID-19. Sequencing input: peripheral blood. The CDR3 region is CASSDVREGQPQHF. CDR3 sequence (DNA): TGTGCCAGCAGTGATGTCCGGGAAGGTCAGCCCCAGCATTTT.